This entry is about one T cell receptor beta chain. The antigen remains undetermined. The protocol was immunoSEQ multiplex PCR, while the TCRdb copy is restricted to in-frame clones and leaves out a portion. Altogether approximately 190,000 clones are present, more than 80% being singletons, with the ten largest covering 3.5% to 4%. V shed 3 bases and J shed 8 bases, with 17 bases lying between them. The CDR3 contains 15 residues. CDR1 and CDR2 (germline): KGHSH, LQKENI. The sample comes from a study of T cell responses to AZD1222 COVID-19 vaccine. Study-wide points: Repertoire collection took place solely once the T cell response had peaked. Spike-specific TCR breadth and depth grew following two AZD1222 doses. Donors were mostly white British, more females; clonal diversity possibly underestimated. Reports say nearly half of spike-specific TCRs go after unmutated variant regions.

The gene calls are TRBV18 and TRBJ2-1; no clear D. The sequences come from peripheral blood, collected 28 days after the second dose of the MenACWY control vaccine. The receptor was isolated from an adult who received the MenACWY meningococcal vaccine as a control. CDR3 coding DNA: TGTGCCAGCTCACCCTTACCCCCCCTTCGGTATGAGCAGTTCTTC. Residues: CASSPLPPLRYEQFF.